One T cell receptor beta chain is described in this entry. Other DNA sequences in the sample encode the same CDR3. The sample comes from a study of blood T cell repertoires in COVID-19. Sequencing used immunoSEQ multiplex PCR; TCRdb keeps in-frame clones, though not all of them. Altogether fewer than 200,000 clones are present, around 84% being singletons, with the ten largest covering 2.7%. This CDR3 region has 13 residues. Germline V gene sequence: CDR1 LNHNV, CDR2 YYDKDF (reference sequence). The V end was cut by 4 bases, the J end by 2 bases, with 8 bases between. The rearrangement joins TRBV15 to TRBJ2-5; TRBD2 might be the D (5 bases). Sequencing input: peripheral blood. The clonotype was recovered from a man aged 35 to 55 with active or convalescent COVID-19. CDR3 nucleotides: TGTGCCACCAGCACGGGGTTACAAGAGACCCAGTACTTC. Translated, it gives CATSTGLQETQYF.